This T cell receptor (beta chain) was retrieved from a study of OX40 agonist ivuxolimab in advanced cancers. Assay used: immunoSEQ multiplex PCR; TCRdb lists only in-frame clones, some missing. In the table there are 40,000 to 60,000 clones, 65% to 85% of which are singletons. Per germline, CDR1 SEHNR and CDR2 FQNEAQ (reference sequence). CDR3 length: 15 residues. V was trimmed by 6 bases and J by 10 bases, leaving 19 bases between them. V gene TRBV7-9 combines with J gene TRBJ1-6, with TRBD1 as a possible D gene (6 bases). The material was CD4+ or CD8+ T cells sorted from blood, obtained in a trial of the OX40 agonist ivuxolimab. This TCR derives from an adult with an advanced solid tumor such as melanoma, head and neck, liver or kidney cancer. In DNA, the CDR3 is TGTGCCAGCAGTGACTACACAGGGCAACAATCACCCCTCCACTTT. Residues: CASSDYTGQQSPLHF.